Here is one T cell receptor (beta chain) with its context. Its target is not known. CDR1 and CDR2 from the germline V gene are SNHLY and FYNNEI. The CDR3 has 12 amino acids. V gave up 9 bases and J gave up 4 bases; unmatched junction bases: 4. This entry is derived from a study of T cell clonotyping in hematopoietic cell transplantation. General study findings and limits: Broader posttransplant TCR repertoire diversity was predicted by graft donor and pretransplant recipient Inverse Simpson Index values. Pathologically expanded recipient clonotypes increased progressively from day 30 to day 180 as diversity fell.

Described time point: recipient sample about 28 days before transplant, after cytoreduction. Recipient blood drawn about 28 days pretransplant and days 30, 100, 180 after. The data were produced by immunoSEQ multiplex PCR, yet TCRdb's version contains in-frame clones alone and is incomplete. The sample has tens of thousands of clones, 86% seen once. This specimen consisted of peripheral blood mononuclear cells, obtained before stem cell transplant. The sequence derives from a man between 60 and 75 years old with biphenotypic leukemia. Some clones in this sample may be carry-over from other donors' samples. This sequence joins TRBV2 and TRBJ1-2, with 8 bases lining up with TRBD1. CDR3 sequence (DNA): TGTGCCAGTCAGGACAGGGTCTATGGCTACACCTTC. Encoded protein: CASQDRVYGYTF. The entire variable domain, with the rest obtained from reference TRBV2 and TRBJ1-2, is as follows: EPEVTQTPSHQVTQMGQEVILRCVPISNHLYFYWYRQILGQKVEFLVSFYNNEISEKSEIFDDQFSVERPDGSNFTLKIRSTKLEDSAMYFCASQDRVYGYTFGSGTRLTVV.